One sample yielded the 5 T cell receptor beta chains listed below, sequenced in a study of T-cell memory formation after mild COVID-19. TCRdb reprocessed the 5' RACE reads with MiXCR, giving one entry per CDR3 protein. The sample lists 120,000 or so distinct CDR3 sequences; less than 6.5% were seen once. The material sequenced was PBMCs or a T cell subset sorted from them (not recorded which). The source is an adult woman who had mild COVID-19 (a few samples of this study predate the infection). Cell type and time point are not known.

The gene calls are TRBV5-1 and TRBJ2-5; TRBD2 matches 7 bases. Germline CDR1 SGHRS, CDR2 YFSETQ. V was pared by 4 bases and J by 3 bases, with 9 bases of the junction left unmatched. CDR3 length equals 15 residues. The CDR3: CASSNPGLSKETQYF. The DNA of the CDR3 is TGCGCCAGCAGCAACCCGGGACTATCCAAAGAGACCCAGTACTTC.

V is TRBV3-1 and J is TRBJ2-7, with D possibly TRBD2 on 6 matching bases. Deletions cut 7 bases from V and 2 bases from J, with 12 bases between. Germline loops: CDR1 LGHDT, CDR2 YNNKEL (reference sequence). The CDR3 runs 13 residues. The CDR3 region has the DNA TGTGCCAGCACTCAGGGCGGGGCCTACGAGCAGTACTTC. Residues: CASTQGGAYEQYF.

This clonotype was recorded a few times. The genes are TRBV19 and TRBJ2-7; D is uncertain. This CDR3 has 13 amino acids. Germline lookup yields CDR1 LNHDA and CDR2 SQIVND (reference sequence). The ends were cut back, 3 bases at V and 6 bases at J, with 12 bases in the middle. The CDR3 region is CASSIVGIGEQYF. The CDR3 region has the DNA TGTGCCAGTAGTATCGTAGGAATCGGCGAGCAGTACTTC.

The chain couples TRBV6-1 to TRBJ2-7, with D maybe TRBD1 (5 bases). This CDR3 is 13 amino acids long. Germline assignment: CDR1 MNHNS and CDR2 SASEGT. Deletions cut 2 bases from V and 1 base from J, with 6 bases between. The CDR3, as DNA: TGTGCCAGCAGTGAACAGGGATCCTACGAGCAGTACTTC. Translating gives CASSEQGSYEQYF.

There are a few counts of this clonotype. The CDR3, as DNA: TGTGCCAGCAGTTTCCTACAGGGGGCGGTCGGCTACACCTTC. This translates into CASSFLQGAVGYTF. This chain links TRBV12-3 or TRBV12-4 with TRBJ1-2; the match to TRBD1 covers 9 bases. J lost 8 bases, V lost 3 bases, and 7 bases had no gene match. The CDR3 is 14 amino acids.